Described below is a single T cell receptor (beta chain) sequence and its context. Original data processing: Reference gene primer amplification yielded estimated nucleated cell counts. Libraries were prepared by immunoSEQ multiplex PCR; TCRdb keeps only in-frame clonotypes and omits some of them. V, J and clone size reflect that table, while D and trimming were determined from the DNA. The repertoire holds 300,000 to 350,000 clones, with roughly 90% as singletons. This record belongs to a study of blood T cell repertoires in COVID-19. Turning to the study itself: Sites across the United States, Italy and Spain contributed samples from acute and convalescent COVID-19.

Trimming took 0 bases from V and 4 from J; bases not matched to a gene: 0. The germline V gene has CDR1 SGHRS and CDR2 YFSETQ. CDR3 size: 13 residues. The chain employs TRBV5-1 and TRBJ2-5, with 7 bases fitting TRBD2. This TCR was sampled from a woman in her 70s with COVID-19, enrolled during active disease. The sequenced sample was peripheral blood. The CDR3 DNA reads as TGCGCCAGCAGCTTGGCGGGGGGAGAGACCCAGTACTTC. Encoded protein: CASSLAGGETQYF.